This TCR beta chain emerged from a study of CD8 T cells in Susac syndrome. Study observations and caveats: The authors acknowledged that their TCR sequencing and HLA analysis involved a relatively small number of individuals.

In regard to this clonotype: Its antigen is undetermined.

V shed 3 bases and J shed 5 bases, with 19 bases lying between them. This CDR3 contains 16 residues. The germline CDR1 and CDR2 sequences are MGHRA and YSYEKL. The RNA input was roughly 0.45 to 1 ug, and it was reverse transcribed with random hexamers. Across 54 Vbeta and 13 Jbeta, TCR beta CDR3 was amplified with immunoSEQ multiplex PCR. Each CDR3 protein gets one entry after TCRdb re-called the immunoSEQ multiplex PCR reads with MiXCR. The sample lists 250,000 to 300,000 distinct CDR3 sequences; 70% to 90% were seen once. TEMRA cells were FACS-enriched, with CD8+ and CD4+ T cells isolated negatively.

The TCR sequence derives from a human donor with multiple sclerosis. The chain is built from TRBV4-1 and TRBJ1-1; unclear D gene. Sequencing was performed on CD8+ T cells from PBMCs. CDR3: CASSHAARPRVTEAFF. The CDR3 DNA is TGCGCCAGCAGCCATGCGGCGAGGCCTAGGGTTACTGAAGCTTTCTTT.